These 14 T cell receptor beta chains were sequenced from one sample in a study of CD4 T cells in relation to SARS-CoV-2 and coronaviruses. No antigen has been assigned to these receptors. CD4+ T cells from unexposed donors were obtained before the COVID-19 pandemic (2011-2018). The cells were cultured for under twelve days before CD4+ T cells were isolated. Using immunoSEQ multiplex PCR, the repertoire was profiled, and TCRdb retains in-frame clones only, with some absent. The repertoire consists of about 30,000 clones, with 76% occurring once and the leading ten covering under 15%. The specimen sequenced was CD4+ T cells from PBMCs, cultured in vitro. The receptors originated from a human donor in good health.

This chain joins TRBV19 and TRBJ1-5, with 7 nucleotides matching TRBD1. J gave up 2 bases and V 4 bases, and 5 bases lay outside the gene matches. The germline CDR1 and CDR2 sequences are LNHDA and SQIVND (reference sequence). This CDR3 comprises 15 residues. As DNA, the CDR3 is TGTGCCAGTAGTAAGACAGGGACGGGCAATCAGCCCCAGCATTTT. It specifies CASSKTGTGNQPQHF. Variable domain in full (rest from reference TRBV19 and TRBJ1-5): DGGITQSPKYLFRKEGQNVTLSCEQNLNHDAMYWYRQDPGQGLRLIYYSQIVNDFQKGDIAEGYSVSREKKESFPLTVTSAQKNPTAFYLCASSKTGTGNQPQHFGDGTRLSIL.

This chain links TRBV27 with TRBJ1-6; TRBD1 aligns across 11 bases. The CDR3 consists of 16 residues. Germline loops: CDR1 MNHEY, CDR2 SMNVEV (reference sequence). Trimming at V came to 5 bases and at J to 7 bases, leaving 7 bases not matched to a gene. The CDR3 region is CASSSRGQGGNSPLHF. The CDR3 coding sequence is TGTGCCAGCAGTAGCCGGGGACAGGGGGGCAATTCACCCCTCCACTTT.

V usage is TRBV7-2 and J usage is TRBJ1-2; D is perhaps TRBD1 (6 bases). The CDR3 runs to 15 residues. The germline V and J ends were trimmed by 2 bases and 3 bases, with 13 bases remaining between them. Germline loops: CDR1 SGHTA, CDR2 FQGNSA. The CDR3 here is CASSLSLNRDYGYTF. The CDR3 nucleotides read TGTGCCAGCAGCTTATCCCTGAACAGGGACTATGGCTACACCTTC.

This chain links TRBV5-1 with TRBJ2-1; 11 nucleotides line up with TRBD2. This CDR3 comprises 16 residues. Germline CDR1 and CDR2: SGHRS and YFSETQ. With V trimmed by 4 bases and J by 0 bases, 3 bases remained unmatched. The CDR3 DNA reads TGCGCCAGCAGCCCTAGCGGGGGGAGCTCCTACAATGAGCAGTTCTTC. Its translation is CASSPSGGSSYNEQFF.

The chain couples TRBV19 to TRBJ2-7; no clear D. This CDR3 is 13 amino acids long. Germline V CDR1 and CDR2: LNHDA, SQIVND (reference sequence). V lost 5 bases and J 4 bases, leaving 12 bases between the germline ends. Written as DNA, the CDR3 is TGTGCCAGTAGTCCACCCGACCGATACGAGCAGTACTTC. As protein: CASSPPDRYEQYF.

The chain is built from TRBV7-9 and TRBJ1-6; 7 bases align to TRBD1. CDR1 and CDR2 (germline): SEHNR, FQNEAQ (reference sequence). The CDR3 is made up of 12 amino acids. Trimming at V came to 6 bases and at J to 7 bases, leaving 0 bases not matched to a gene. The CDR3 here is CASRGGNSPLHF. The CDR3 region has the DNA TGTGCCAGCAGAGGGGGCAATTCACCCCTCCACTTT.

This chain joins TRBV6-1 and TRBJ2-4; unclear D gene. The CDR3 has 14 residues. Germline V gene sequence: CDR1 MNHNS, CDR2 SASEGT. Trimming cost V 3 bases and J 3 bases, with 9 bases left between them. In DNA, the CDR3 is TGTGCCAGCAGTGAGATCTTAGGCAAAAACATTCAGTACTTC. Protein: CASSEILGKNIQYF.

J is TRBJ2-7 and V is TRBV7-8, with 11 bases that match TRBD2. V trimming: 5 bases; J trimming: 5 bases; junction bases outside the gene matches: 11. This CDR3 has 16 amino acids. Germline V gene sequence: CDR1 SGHVS, CDR2 FQNEAQ. CDR3 sequence: CASSTLAGGSRNEQYF. The CDR3 DNA reads TGTGCCAGCAGCACCCTAGCGGGGGGATCAAGGAACGAGCAGTACTTC.

The J gene is TRBJ2-3, the V gene TRBV24-1; no definite D call. This CDR3 has 16 residues. Germline V CDR1 and CDR2: KGHDR, SFDVKD. The V end lost 6 bases, the J end lost 2 bases, and 17 bases lay between the germline ends. The CDR3 loop reads CATSWFRAGYTDTQYF. The DNA of the CDR3 is TGTGCCACCAGTTGGTTTCGGGCCGGTTACACAGATACGCAGTATTTT.

The V call is TRBV30, the J call TRBJ1-6; D gene uncertain. The CDR3 sequence is 14 residues long. Germline CDR1 is GTSNPN and CDR2 is SVGIG (reference sequence). V was clipped by 8 bases and J by 0 bases, with 11 bases between them. Here the CDR3 reads CASSRSSYNSPLHF. CDR3 in DNA: TGTGCCAGTTCAAGGAGCTCCTATAATTCACCCCTCCACTTT.

V and J are TRBV29-1 and TRBJ2-3; D is perhaps TRBD1 (6 bases). Trimming shortened V by 6 bases and J by 5 bases, and 12 bases separated the two germline ends. Germline V CDR1 and CDR2: SQVTM, ANQGSEA. This CDR3 comprises 12 residues. DNA of the CDR3: TGCAGCGTAGGGACAACGGGAGATACGCAGTATTTT. Protein product: CSVGTTGDTQYF.

V is TRBV7-2 and J is TRBJ1-2; D unresolved. In germline, CDR1 is SGHTA, CDR2 FQGNSA. The CDR3 spans 15 residues. V was trimmed by 3 bases and J by 2 bases, leaving 13 bases between them. This chain's CDR3 is CASSLWGGNNYGYTF. CDR3 DNA: TGTGCCAGCAGCTTGTGGGGAGGGAACAACTATGGCTACACCTTC.

The V and J genes are TRBV7-9 and TRBJ1-4; D is uncertain. Germline V CDR1 and CDR2: SEHNR, FQNEAQ (reference sequence). The CDR3 is 11 amino acids. V gave up 4 bases and J gave up 10 bases, with 7 bases separating them. CDR3 nucleotides: TGTGCCAGCAGCTCCGGGCTAAAACTGTTTTTT. Its translation: CASSSGLKLFF.

The J gene is TRBJ2-3, the V gene TRBV30, with 7 positions matching TRBD2. V shed 1 base and J 8 bases; nucleotides not matched to a gene: 3. Germline V gives CDR1 GTSNPN, CDR2 SVGIG (reference sequence). This CDR3 has 12 amino acids. Written as DNA, the CDR3 is TGTGCCTGGAGTGCCTCTAGCGGTACGCAGTATTTT. It encodes CAWSASSGTQYF.